This T cell receptor (beta chain) emerged from a study of identical twins (dated by TCRdb to 2016 to 2017). Regarding the complete study: TCR alpha and beta repertoires from monozygotic twins, unrelated adults of various ages and cord blood were deep-sequenced to test whether fetal clonotypes persist. To rule out contamination, replicate twin experiments were performed at different times with different library preparation protocols. Study-wide findings and limitations: Out-of-frame TCR alpha sharing in monozygotic twins was systematically underestimated by recombination models, whereas sharing between unrelated individuals was in agreement with the recombination models. Conclusions relied on cross-sectional statistical analysis, since the same donors could not be followed over many years. In beta out-of-frame sequences, excess twin sharing was weaker, because having fewer shared sequences lowered the signal-to-noise ratio. Zero-insertion analyses could be partly confounded by invariant T cells such as MAIT and iNKT, though diverse VJ usage argued against such confounding for most clonotypes. Fewer insertions were carried by abundant cord blood beta clonotypes; a weaker similar trend was observed in young adult naive repertoires, while no such trend was observed in memory repertoires. Compared with coincidental sharing between unrelated individuals, out-of-frame TCR alpha sequences shared between twins showed an excess of sequences with low generation probability.

The CDR3 goes from the cysteine to the phenylalanine over 13 residues. The read is trimmed to its CDR3 DNA, 39 bases read in frame from base 1. Looking up the germline V gene yields CDR1 SQVTM and CDR2 ANQGSEA. The V and J ends are trimmed by 6 bases and 0 bases, leaving 11 bases between them. This clonotype was seen more than once but under ten times. The target of this receptor is not known. No quality values exist for individual bases; no much larger clone is one base distant. All donors were healthy Caucasians. Libraries were made using 5' RACE. Reads for this sample came from an Illumina HiSeq 2000. Template switching added a universal primer binding site, and the final cDNA carried a unique molecular identifier that allowed TCR cDNA molecules to be counted accurately. Specific primers in the conserved constant-segment region were used to synthesize first-strand cDNA for TCR alpha and beta chains. To control for contamination, every cDNA library carried two barcodes: a SMART-Mk sample barcode plus Illumina barcodes. TruSeq adapter sequences and Illumina sample barcodes were added in two successive PCR steps. The Illumina HiSeq platform was used with custom primers to sequence TCR alpha and beta cDNA libraries. Under the source paper's analysis protocol: Unique molecular identifiers were extracted from raw reads with MiGEC, and CDR3 positions were determined with MiXCR. For each individual, recombination models were inferred using an EM algorithm with the repgenHMM and IGoR tools. Shared clonotype analysis was performed with the tcR package in R, normalizing sharing by the product of cloneset sizes. Out-of-frame nonproductive sequences were analyzed to study raw recombination free of thymic and clonal selection effects. Through fastp at Q25 and MiXCR, TCRdb rebuilt clones from the public reads, retaining in-frame beta chains. Every entry covers one CDR3 protein and lists the most common genes and DNA from its rows. The V and J calls were not made by the authors but by TCRdb's processing. This sample is represented by 1.5 million to 2 million distinct CDR3 sequences; more than 30% of them were singletons. Around 0.3% of the sample is held by the ten biggest clonotypes.

The sequence was obtained from a newborn girl in good health. The chain links TRBV29-1 with TRBJ1-2; the D segment could be TRBD1, given 5 matching bases. Sequencing was performed on cord blood. The DNA reads TGCAGCGTGGCAGGGTTTTCTAACTATGGCTACACCTTC. Its coded protein is CSVAGFSNYGYTF.